A selection of T cell receptor beta chains follows, all from one sample in a study of T-cell reconstitution after alpha-beta-depleted transplantation in children. TCRdb re-called the PCR reads through MiXCR, storing one row per CDR3 protein. The sample includes 530,000 or so distinct CDR3 sequences, approximately 30% of them seen just once. Sequenced material: PBMCs, taken before TCRalphabeta/CD19-depleted stem cell transplant. The source is a boy in the first two years of life with Wiskott-Aldrich syndrome, due to receive a stem cell transplant. CDR3s include the opening cysteine and the closing phenylalanine or tryptophan. The D gene is left open where the match is weak. Rows may omit the clone size; those that give it use once, few, many or a size class.

D: NA
J: TRBJ1-1
V: TRBV10-3
size: NA
CDR3: CAISESVGFGVNTEAFF
DNA: TGTGCCATCAGTGAGTCAGTGGGATTTGGCGTGAACACTGAAGCTTTCTTT

D: NA
J: TRBJ2-5
V: TRBV5-1
size: NA
CDR3: CASTKGGWETQYF
DNA: TGCGCCAGCACCAAGGGGGGCTGGGAGACCCAGTACTTC

D: NA
J: TRBJ1-1
V: TRBV11-2
size: few
CDR3: CASSLVRRNTEAFF
DNA: TGTGCCAGCAGCTTAGTAAGGAGGAACACTGAAGCTTTCTTT

D: NA
J: TRBJ2-7
V: TRBV2
size: few
CDR3: CASSELSWRDRYEQYF
DNA: TGTGCCAGCAGTGAATTGTCTTGGCGGGACCGTTACGAGCAGTACTTC

D: NA
J: TRBJ1-1
V: TRBV7-9
size: once
CDR3: CASSLGDLSGTEAFF
DNA: TGTGCCAGCAGCTTAGGGGACCTTTCGGGCACTGAAGCTTTCTTT

D: NA
J: TRBJ1-1
V: TRBV15
size: few
CDR3: CATRTRWGLNTEAFF
DNA: TGTGCCACCAGAACGAGATGGGGGCTGAACACTGAAGCTTTCTTT

D: TRBD1
J: TRBJ1-2
V: TRBV5-1
size: few
CDR3: CASSLGQGFSGYTF
DNA: TGCGCCAGCAGCTTGGGACAGGGGTTTTCTGGCTACACCTTC

D: NA
J: TRBJ2-2
V: TRBV29-1
size: few
CDR3: CSVTARGLGELFF
DNA: TGCAGCGTGACTGCTCGCGGGCTAGGGGAGCTGTTTTTT

D: NA
J: TRBJ2-1
V: TRBV7-6
size: once
CDR3: CASSLAALAGRSKDEQFF
DNA: TGTGCCAGCAGCTTAGCGGCTTTAGCAGGGCGATCTAAGGACGAGCAGTTCTTC

D: TRBD2
J: TRBJ2-1
V: TRBV4-1
size: NA
CDR3: CASSQDRLAGGAGNNEQFF
DNA: TGCGCCAGCAGCCAAGATCGACTAGCGGGAGGTGCTGGAAACAATGAGCAGTTCTTC

D: NA
J: TRBJ2-1
V: TRBV10-3
size: NA
CDR3: CAIRVDARDEQFF
DNA: TGTGCCATCAGGGTGGACGCCCGTGATGAGCAGTTCTTC

D: NA
J: TRBJ2-2
V: TRBV12-3/TRBV12-4
size: NA
CDR3: CASSLGDPAGELFF
DNA: TGTGCCAGCAGTTTAGGGGACCCCGCCGGGGAGCTGTTTTTT

D: NA
J: TRBJ2-1
V: TRBV20-1
size: NA
CDR3: CSARDPRGQGHEQFF
DNA: TGCAGTGCTAGAGATCCGCGAGGTCAGGGGCATGAGCAGTTCTTC

D: TRBD1
J: TRBJ1-6
V: TRBV28
size: NA
CDR3: CASSLRQGASPLHF
DNA: TGTGCCAGCAGTTTAAGGCAGGGGGCCTCACCCCTCCACTTT

D: TRBD1
J: TRBJ1-1
V: TRBV7-2
size: many
CDR3: CASSSPLGGAEAFF
DNA: TGTGCCAGCAGCTCTCCCCTAGGGGGCGCTGAAGCTTTCTTT

D: NA
J: TRBJ2-2
V: TRBV2
size: once
CDR3: CASSDRATNTGELFF
DNA: TGTGCCAGCAGTGATAGGGCTACGAACACCGGGGAGCTGTTTTTT

D: NA
J: TRBJ2-7
V: TRBV2
size: NA
CDR3: CASSGLVGYEQYF
DNA: TGTGCCAGCAGTGGGTTAGTCGGCTACGAGCAGTACTTC

D: TRBD1
J: TRBJ1-1
V: TRBV27
size: few
CDR3: CASSFRGALNTEAFF
DNA: TGTGCCAGCAGTTTCAGGGGGGCCCTAAACACTGAAGCTTTCTTT

D: NA
J: TRBJ2-3
V: TRBV12-3/TRBV12-4
size: NA
CDR3: CASWCGHLLNPQYF
DNA: TGTGCCAGCTGGTGCGGACACCTACTAAATCCGCAGTATTTT

D: TRBD1
J: TRBJ2-1
V: TRBV20-1
size: NA
CDR3: CSASSDRGNNEQFF
DNA: TGCAGTGCTAGTTCGGACAGGGGTAACAATGAGCAGTTCTTC

D: NA
J: TRBJ2-6
V: TRBV6-1
size: NA
CDR3: CASSTRSGANVLTF
DNA: TGTGCCAGCAGTACCCGCTCTGGGGCCAACGTCCTGACTTTC

D: TRBD2
J: TRBJ2-7
V: TRBV27
size: NA
CDR3: CASSPRTSGITYEQYF
DNA: TGTGCCAGCAGTCCCCGGACTAGCGGGATCACCTACGAGCAGTACTTC

D: NA
J: TRBJ1-1
V: TRBV5-1
size: NA
CDR3: CASSTGLMNTEAFF
DNA: TGCGCCAGCAGCACGGGACTCATGAACACTGAAGCTTTCTTT

D: TRBD2
J: TRBJ2-1
V: TRBV24-1
size: NA
CDR3: CATSDPFAGGANEQFF
DNA: TGTGCCACCAGTGATCCCTTTGCGGGAGGGGCCAATGAGCAGTTCTTC

D: NA
J: TRBJ1-1
V: TRBV10-3
size: few
CDR3: CAIRNSADGEAFF
DNA: TGTGCCATCAGGAATTCCGCCGACGGAGAAGCTTTCTTT

D: TRBD2
J: TRBJ2-4
V: TRBV12-3/TRBV12-4
size: NA
CDR3: CASSFGAGVKNSQYF
DNA: TGTGCCAGCAGTTTTGGGGCGGGAGTCAAAAACAGTCAGTACTTC

D: TRBD2
J: TRBJ2-5
V: TRBV12-3/TRBV12-4
size: NA
CDR3: CASRGGIAGKETQYF
DNA: TGTGCCAGCAGGGGCGGGATAGCGGGAAAAGAGACCCAGTACTTC

D: NA
J: TRBJ1-5
V: TRBV28
size: few
CDR3: CASSRTPNQPQHF
DNA: TGTGCCAGCAGCCGGACACCGAATCAGCCCCAGCATTTT

D: TRBD2
J: TRBJ2-7
V: TRBV3-1
size: NA
CDR3: CASSHASGSYEQYF
DNA: TGTGCCAGCAGCCACGCTAGCGGTTCCTACGAGCAGTACTTC

D: TRBD2
J: TRBJ2-7
V: TRBV29-1
size: few
CDR3: CSGQRDHEQYF
DNA: TGCAGCGGTCAGCGGGACCACGAGCAGTACTTC

D: TRBD2
J: TRBJ2-3
V: TRBV14
size: NA
CDR3: CASSQAGGPRDTQYF
DNA: TGTGCCAGCAGTCAGGCGGGAGGCCCTCGGGATACGCAGTATTTT

D: TRBD2
J: TRBJ2-3
V: TRBV10-3
size: NA
CDR3: CAISQLAGGPTDTQYF
DNA: TGTGCCATCAGCCAACTAGCGGGAGGGCCAACAGATACGCAGTATTTT

D: NA
J: TRBJ1-1
V: TRBV10-3
size: NA
CDR3: CAITRDILSTEAFF
DNA: TGTGCCATCACCCGGGACATTCTTTCCACTGAAGCTTTCTTT

D: TRBD1
J: TRBJ2-3
V: TRBV27
size: few
CDR3: CASSPAGTASTDTQYF
DNA: TGTGCCAGCAGTCCCGCCGGGACAGCTAGCACAGATACGCAGTATTTT

D: NA
J: TRBJ1-1
V: TRBV6-1
size: NA
CDR3: CASRGSRQKNTEAFF
DNA: TGTGCCAGCAGGGGCAGCCGGCAAAAGAACACTGAAGCTTTCTTT

D: TRBD2
J: TRBJ2-1
V: TRBV29-1
size: NA
CDR3: CSAGTSGSGRLDEQFF
DNA: TGCAGCGCTGGGACTAGCGGGAGCGGAAGGTTGGATGAGCAGTTCTTC

D: NA
J: TRBJ2-1
V: TRBV27
size: NA
CDR3: CASSFSGTPYNEQFF
DNA: TGTGCCAGCAGTTTCTCAGGGACACCATACAATGAGCAGTTCTTC

D: NA
J: TRBJ2-1
V: TRBV20-1
size: NA
CDR3: CSARGWPSIRYNEQFF
DNA: TGCAGTGCTAGGGGGTGGCCTAGTATTCGGTACAATGAGCAGTTCTTC

D: NA
J: TRBJ1-2
V: TRBV3-1
size: NA
CDR3: CASSQDLTGLNYGYTF
DNA: TGTGCCAGCAGCCAAGATCTGACAGGACTTAACTATGGCTACACCTTC

D: NA
J: TRBJ1-2
V: TRBV12-3/TRBV12-4
size: NA
CDR3: CASSFSGRHYGYTF
DNA: TGTGCCAGCAGTTTCTCGGGACGGCACTATGGCTACACCTTC

D: TRBD2
J: TRBJ2-2
V: TRBV7-2
size: NA
CDR3: CASSWEGRRGTGELFF
DNA: TGTGCCAGCAGCTGGGAGGGCAGACGTGGCACCGGGGAGCTGTTTTTT

D: TRBD2
J: TRBJ2-7
V: TRBV7-2
size: few
CDR3: CASSRRTSVYEQYF
DNA: TGTGCCAGCAGCCGTCGGACTAGCGTGTACGAGCAGTACTTC

D: TRBD1
J: TRBJ1-4
V: TRBV4-1
size: few
CDR3: CASSQESGYRGFEKLFF
DNA: TGCGCCAGCAGCCAAGAGAGCGGTTACAGGGGGTTCGAAAAACTGTTTTTT

D: TRBD1
J: TRBJ1-1
V: TRBV12-3/TRBV12-4
size: NA
CDR3: CASSQGTVAFF
DNA: TGTGCCAGCAGTCAAGGGACAGTCGCTTTCTTT

D: NA
J: TRBJ2-3
V: TRBV27
size: NA
CDR3: CASSSLGISDTQYF
DNA: TGTGCCAGCAGTTCACTAGGGATATCAGATACGCAGTATTTT

D: NA
J: TRBJ2-4
V: TRBV5-6
size: few
CDR3: CASSKTQLAKNIQYF
DNA: TGTGCCAGCAGCAAGACACAACTAGCCAAAAACATTCAGTACTTC

D: NA
J: TRBJ2-7
V: TRBV28
size: NA
CDR3: CASSLRSSAHF
DNA: TGTGCCAGCAGCTTACGGTCATCAGCCCACTTC

D: NA
J: TRBJ2-7
V: TRBV6-1
size: NA
CDR3: CASSVVSGEQYF
DNA: TGTGCCAGCAGTGTAGTGTCGGGCGAGCAGTACTTC

D: NA
J: TRBJ2-1
V: TRBV4-2
size: NA
CDR3: CASSQAYSYNEQFF
DNA: TGTGCCAGCAGCCAAGCATACTCCTACAATGAGCAGTTCTTC

D: TRBD1
J: TRBJ2-5
V: TRBV3-1
size: NA
CDR3: CASTWTGLSETQYF
DNA: TGTGCCAGCACCTGGACAGGGCTGTCCGAGACCCAGTACTTC

D: TRBD1
J: TRBJ2-2
V: TRBV5-1
size: NA
CDR3: CASSLADRVGTNTGELFF
DNA: TGCGCCAGCAGCTTGGCGGACAGGGTTGGGACGAACACCGGGGAGCTGTTTTTT

D: TRBD1
J: TRBJ2-3
V: TRBV24-1
size: once
CDR3: CATSDSGTGGKDTQYF
DNA: TGTGCCACCAGTGATTCCGGGACAGGTGGAAAGGATACGCAGTATTTT

D: NA
J: TRBJ2-7
V: TRBV5-1
size: few
CDR3: CASSLPTDRAYEQYF
DNA: TGCGCCAGCAGCCTCCCAACGGACAGAGCCTACGAGCAGTACTTC

D: TRBD2
J: TRBJ2-7
V: TRBV5-1
size: NA
CDR3: CASSSTAGSYEQYF
DNA: TGCGCCAGCAGCTCCACAGCGGGAAGCTACGAGCAGTACTTC

D: TRBD2
J: TRBJ2-3
V: TRBV12-3/TRBV12-4
size: NA
CDR3: CASSFSAGTAFTQYF
DNA: TGTGCCAGCAGTTTTTCAGCGGGAACGGCCTTTACGCAGTATTTT

D: NA
J: TRBJ2-7
V: TRBV7-2
size: NA
CDR3: CASSLSPSTGSYEQYF
DNA: TGTGCCAGCAGTTTGTCCCCTTCGACGGGCTCCTACGAGCAGTACTTC

D: TRBD2
J: TRBJ2-5
V: TRBV12-3/TRBV12-4
size: NA
CDR3: CASSSSGRWETQYF
DNA: TGTGCCAGCAGTTCTAGCGGGAGGTGGGAGACCCAGTACTTC